This TCR beta chain was recovered during a study of blood T cell repertoires in COVID-19. Study overall: The samples span acute and convalescent COVID-19 from the United States, Italy and Spain. PBMCs, B-cell-depleted T cells, or T cells were the source of the cDNA or gDNA that made up the material.

Authors' analysis steps: Amplifying reference gene primers gave estimates of nucleated cell counts. Produced via immunoSEQ multiplex PCR; TCRdb's table is partial and in-frame only. The DNA was the basis for D and trimming; V, J and clone size are from that table. The data show about 90,000 clones, 85% to 95% seen once. The CDR3 is 14 residues long. CDR1 SGHVS and CDR2 FQNEAQ come from the germline V gene. Trimming cost V 5 bases and J 1 base; bases outside gene matches: 4. The specimen was peripheral blood. This clonotype originated in a woman aged 60-75 years with active COVID-19. The V gene is TRBV7-8, the J gene TRBJ2-7, with 8 bases identical to TRBD1. For the CDR3, the DNA is TGTGCCAGCAGCCTCGACAGGGGATCCTACGAGCAGTACTTC. It is translated as CASSLDRGSYEQYF.